This T cell receptor (beta chain) was captured by sequencing in a study of siplizumab effects on memory and regulatory T cells. Regarding the study as a whole: Solely a minor proportion of alloreactive clones could be assigned to unstimulated subsets. The naive T cell population seemed more diverse than memory cells and seemed a major contributor to the alloresponse. No naive or memory phenotype could be assigned to roughly 75-95% of proliferating clones.

This clone occurred a few times. Its antigen remains unknown. This CDR3 contains 13 residues. The V and J ends lost 7 bases and 9 bases, in that order; junction bases with no gene match: 8. Germline CDR1 is KGHSH and CDR2 is LQKENI. Assays captured around 92,000 TCR templates per sample. Profiled with immunoSEQ multiplex PCR; TCRdb holds only in-frame clones, not every one. The table lists some 96,000 clones, 91% of them singletons, with 0.15% in the top ten. The source material was CD4+ T cells sorted from blood. The source is a human donor in good health. The V and J genes are TRBV18 and TRBJ1-2; TRBD1 aligns across 10 bases. The DNA for the CDR3 is TGTGCCAGCTTCATGACAGGGGGCGGGAGCTACACCTTC. It specifies CASFMTGGGSYTF.